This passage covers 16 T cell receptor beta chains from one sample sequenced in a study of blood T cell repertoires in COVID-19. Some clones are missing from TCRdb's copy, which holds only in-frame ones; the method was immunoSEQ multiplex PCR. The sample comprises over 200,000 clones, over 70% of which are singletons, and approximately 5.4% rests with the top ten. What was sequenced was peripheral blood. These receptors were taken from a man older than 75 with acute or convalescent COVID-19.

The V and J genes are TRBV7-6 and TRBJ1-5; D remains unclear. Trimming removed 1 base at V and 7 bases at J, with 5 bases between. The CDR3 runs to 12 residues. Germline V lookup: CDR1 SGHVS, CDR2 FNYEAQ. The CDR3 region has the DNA TGTGCCAGCAGCTTAGTCGGGCAGCCCCAGCATTTT. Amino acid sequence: CASSLVGQPQHF.

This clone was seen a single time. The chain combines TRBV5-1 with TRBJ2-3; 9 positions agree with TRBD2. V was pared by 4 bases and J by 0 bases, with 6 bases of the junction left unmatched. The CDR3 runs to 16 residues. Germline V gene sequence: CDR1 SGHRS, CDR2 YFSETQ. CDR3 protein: CASSPPGTSSTDTQYF. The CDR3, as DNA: TGCGCCAGCAGCCCCCCCGGGACTAGCAGCACAGATACGCAGTATTTT.

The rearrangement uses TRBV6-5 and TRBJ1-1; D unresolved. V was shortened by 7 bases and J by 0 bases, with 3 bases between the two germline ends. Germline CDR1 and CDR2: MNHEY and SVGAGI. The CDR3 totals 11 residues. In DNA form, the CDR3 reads TGTGCCAGCATCTTGAACACTGAAGCTTTCTTT. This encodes CASILNTEAFF.

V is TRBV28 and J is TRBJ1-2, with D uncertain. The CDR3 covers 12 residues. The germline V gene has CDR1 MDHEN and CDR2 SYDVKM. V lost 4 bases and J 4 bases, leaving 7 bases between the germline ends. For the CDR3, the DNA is TGTGCCAGCAGTTCCTCTTTCTATGGCTACACCTTC. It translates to CASSSSFYGYTF.

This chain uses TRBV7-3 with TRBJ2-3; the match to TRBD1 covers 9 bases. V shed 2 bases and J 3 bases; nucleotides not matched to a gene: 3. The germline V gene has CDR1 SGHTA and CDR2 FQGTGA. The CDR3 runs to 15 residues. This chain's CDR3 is CASSLSGQGTDTQYF. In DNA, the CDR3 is TGTGCCAGCAGCTTATCGGGACAGGGAACAGATACGCAGTATTTT.

CDR3 coding DNA: TGTGCCAGCAGTTTACAAAACTCTGGAAACACCATATATTTT. Translating gives CASSLQNSGNTIYF. The chain couples TRBV28 to TRBJ1-3; D is uncertain. Trimming stripped 2 bases from V and 0 bases from J, with 5 bases between. The CDR3 totals 14 residues. The V gene's germline CDR1 is MDHEN and CDR2 SYDVKM.

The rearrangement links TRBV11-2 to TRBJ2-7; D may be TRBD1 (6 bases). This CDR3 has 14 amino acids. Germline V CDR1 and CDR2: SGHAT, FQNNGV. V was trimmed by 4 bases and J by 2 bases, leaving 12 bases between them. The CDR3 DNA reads TGTGCCAGCAGCTCAAACAGGGTTGCCTACGAGCAGTACTTC. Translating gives CASSSNRVAYEQYF.

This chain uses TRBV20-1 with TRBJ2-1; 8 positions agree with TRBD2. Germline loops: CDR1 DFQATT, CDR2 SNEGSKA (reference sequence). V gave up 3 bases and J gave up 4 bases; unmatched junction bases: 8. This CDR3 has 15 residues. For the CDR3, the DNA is TGCAGTGCTAGTCCGAGCGGGAGTTCTTACAATGAGCAGTTCTTC. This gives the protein CSASPSGSSYNEQFF.

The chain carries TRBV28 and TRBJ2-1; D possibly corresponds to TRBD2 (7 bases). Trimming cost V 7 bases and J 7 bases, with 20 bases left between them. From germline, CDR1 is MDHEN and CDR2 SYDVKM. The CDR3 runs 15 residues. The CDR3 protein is CASTFGGGLGNEQFF. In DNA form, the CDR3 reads TGTGCCAGCACCTTTGGGGGGGGGCTCGGGAATGAGCAGTTCTTC.

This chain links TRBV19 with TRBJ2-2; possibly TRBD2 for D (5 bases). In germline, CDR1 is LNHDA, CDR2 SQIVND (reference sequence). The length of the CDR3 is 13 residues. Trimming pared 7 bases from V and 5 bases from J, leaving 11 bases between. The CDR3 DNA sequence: TGTGCCAGTATCCTGGCGGGTACCGGGGAGCTGTTTTTT. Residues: CASILAGTGELFF.

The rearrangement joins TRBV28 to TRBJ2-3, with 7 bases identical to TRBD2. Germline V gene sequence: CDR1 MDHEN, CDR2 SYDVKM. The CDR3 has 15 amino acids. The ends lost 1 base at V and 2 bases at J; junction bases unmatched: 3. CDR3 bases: TGTGCCAGCAGTTTATCTGGGGGGGTCACAGATACGCAGTATTTT. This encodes CASSLSGGVTDTQYF.

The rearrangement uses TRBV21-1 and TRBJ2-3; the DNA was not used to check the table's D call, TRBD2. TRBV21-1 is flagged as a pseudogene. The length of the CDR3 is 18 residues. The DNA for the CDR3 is TGTGCCAGCAGCAAAGCCGGACTAGCGGGGGAGATCACAGATACGCAGTATTTT. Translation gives CASSKAGLAGEITDTQYF.

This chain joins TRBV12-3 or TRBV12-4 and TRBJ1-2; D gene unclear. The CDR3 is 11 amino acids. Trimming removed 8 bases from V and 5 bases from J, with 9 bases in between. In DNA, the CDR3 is TGTGCCAGCGCCAGTTGGTATGGCTACACCTTC. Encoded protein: CASASWYGYTF.

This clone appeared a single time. CDR3 sequence (DNA): TGTGCCAGCAGTTACTCCGGATTTTCGCGGTTCCGGCAGCCCCAGCATTTT. Its protein is CASSYSGFSRFRQPQHF. The chain carries TRBV6-2 or TRBV6-3 and TRBJ1-5; the D is unclear. Trimming took off 0 bases at V and 7 bases at J, with 19 bases between the two ends. Germline assignment: CDR1 MNHEY and CDR2 SVGEGT. This CDR3 region has 17 residues.

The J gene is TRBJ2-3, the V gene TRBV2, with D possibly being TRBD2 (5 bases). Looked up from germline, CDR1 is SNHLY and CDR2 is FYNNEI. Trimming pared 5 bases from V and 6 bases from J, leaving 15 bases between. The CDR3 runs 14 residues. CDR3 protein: CASSRYGEVDTQYF. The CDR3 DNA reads TGTGCCAGCAGTCGGTACGGGGAAGTTGATACGCAGTATTTT.

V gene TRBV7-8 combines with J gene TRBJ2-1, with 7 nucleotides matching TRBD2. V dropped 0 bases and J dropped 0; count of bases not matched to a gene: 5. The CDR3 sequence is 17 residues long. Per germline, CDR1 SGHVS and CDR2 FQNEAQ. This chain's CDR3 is CASSLAAAGSSYNEQFF. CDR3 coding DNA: TGTGCCAGCAGCTTAGCTGCAGCGGGGAGCTCCTACAATGAGCAGTTCTTC.